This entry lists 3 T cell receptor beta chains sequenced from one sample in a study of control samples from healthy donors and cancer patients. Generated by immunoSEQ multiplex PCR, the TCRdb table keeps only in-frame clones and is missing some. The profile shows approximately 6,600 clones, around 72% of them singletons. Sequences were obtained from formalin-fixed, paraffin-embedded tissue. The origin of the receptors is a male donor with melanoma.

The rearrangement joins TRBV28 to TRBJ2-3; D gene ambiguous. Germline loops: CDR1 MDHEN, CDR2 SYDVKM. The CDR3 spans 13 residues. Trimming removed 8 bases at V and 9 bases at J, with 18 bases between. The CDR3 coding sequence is TGTGCCAGCCACGGCCTGCCGCGTTGGACGCAGTATTTT. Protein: CASHGLPRWTQYF.

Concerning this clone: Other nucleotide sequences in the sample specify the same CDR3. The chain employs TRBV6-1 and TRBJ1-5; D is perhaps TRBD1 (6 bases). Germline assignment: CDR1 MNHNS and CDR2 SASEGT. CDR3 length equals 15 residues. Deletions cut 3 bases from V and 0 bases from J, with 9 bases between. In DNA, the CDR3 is TGTGCCAGCAGTGAGCTACAGGGTAGCAATCAGCCCCAGCATTTT. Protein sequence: CASSELQGSNQPQHF.

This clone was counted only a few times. The CDR3 sequence is CASSLLAANTGELFF. As DNA, the CDR3 is TGTGCCAGCAGCTTACTAGCGGCGAACACCGGGGAGCTGTTTTTT. The V and J genes are TRBV5-4 and TRBJ2-2, with 8 positions matching TRBD2. V lost 2 bases, J lost 0 bases, and 0 bases stayed unmatched. CDR1 is SGHNT and CDR2 is YYREEE in the germline V gene (reference sequence). The CDR3 is 15 amino acids. Full variable domain (outside the CDR3, taken from reference TRBV5-4 and TRBJ2-2): ETGVTQSPTHLIKTRGQQVTLRCSSQSGHNTVSWYQQALGQGPQFIFQYYREEENGRGNFPPRFSGLQFPNYSSELNVNALELDDSALYLCASSLLAANTGELFFGEGSRLTVL.